This TCR beta chain stems from a study of beta chain features in type 1 diabetes. The overall study: What patients shared with healthy donors was a similar profile of age, gender and cell yields.

The authors reverse transcribed all of the isolated RNA, so sequencing captured expressed TCRB transcripts. Method: immunoSEQ multiplex PCR; TCRdb's copy keeps in-frame clones and lacks some. Of around 650,000 clones in the sample, about an eighth are singletons; the top ten hold more than 0.095%. With 3 bases clipped from V and 3 bases from J, the junction kept 1 base outside the gene matches. Germline-derived CDR1 and CDR2 are SGHNT and YYREEE (reference sequence). There are 14 residues in the CDR3. The sample holds a few counts of this clone. Its target is unknown. Study findings and constraints: Across all four CD4+ subsets, people with type 1 diabetes showed modestly shorter TCRB CDR3s.

The specimen was naive CD4+ T cells from blood. This receptor was obtained from a man aged 25-45 years with type 1 diabetes. The chain joins TRBV5-4 to TRBJ2-1; 9 positions match TRBD2. The CDR3 loop is CASSSTSGYNEQFF. For the CDR3, the DNA is TGTGCCAGCAGCTCGACTAGCGGCTACAATGAGCAGTTCTTC.